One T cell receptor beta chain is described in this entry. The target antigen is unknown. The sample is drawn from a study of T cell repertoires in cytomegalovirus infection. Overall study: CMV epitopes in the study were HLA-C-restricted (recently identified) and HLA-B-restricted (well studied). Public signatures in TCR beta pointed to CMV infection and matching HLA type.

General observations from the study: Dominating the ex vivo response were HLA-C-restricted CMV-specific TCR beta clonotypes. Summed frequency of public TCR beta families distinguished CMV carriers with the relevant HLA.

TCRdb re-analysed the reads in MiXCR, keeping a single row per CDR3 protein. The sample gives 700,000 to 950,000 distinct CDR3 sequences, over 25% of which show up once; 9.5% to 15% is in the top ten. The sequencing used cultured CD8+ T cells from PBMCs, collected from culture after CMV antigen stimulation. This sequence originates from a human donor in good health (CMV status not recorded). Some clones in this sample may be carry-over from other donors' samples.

DNA of the CDR3: TGTGCCAGCAGTTTAGATATACAGGGCACCGGGGAGCTGTTTTTT. It specifies CASSLDIQGTGELFF. This chain links TRBV6-5 with TRBJ2-2; D is perhaps TRBD1 (6 bases). Germline V gives CDR1 MNHEY, CDR2 SVGAGI. CDR3 size: 15 residues. Trimming removed 4 bases at V and 4 bases at J, with 13 bases between.